Shown below are 3 T cell receptor beta chains from a single sample sequenced in a study of blood T cell repertoires in COVID-19. Clones were sequenced by immunoSEQ multiplex PCR, and TCRdb holds only the in-frame ones, with some missing. The top ten hold 0.95% to 1.5% of the sample, which has under 300,000 clones, 90% to 95% seen once. The material sequenced was PBMCs or T cells enriched from blood (not recorded which). All receptors derive from a human donor in a cohort exposed to, infected with or recovered from COVID-19 (not recorded which). The donor label of this sample is uncertain.

The chain links TRBV19 to TRBJ1-5, with D hard to call. Germline-derived CDR1 and CDR2 are LNHDA and SQIVND (reference sequence). Trimming stripped 5 bases from V and 4 bases from J, with 18 bases between. This CDR3 contains 16 residues. CDR3 protein: CASSFRDAGINQPQHF. CDR3 sequence (DNA): TGTGCCAGTAGTTTTCGTGATGCCGGGATAAATCAGCCCCAGCATTTT.

The genes are TRBV4-1 and TRBJ2-2; D is possibly TRBD2 (5 bases). Germline V gene sequence: CDR1 MGHRA, CDR2 YSYEKL. The V end was cut by 2 bases, the J end by 8 bases, with 12 bases between. The CDR3 extends over 14 amino acids. Here the CDR3 DNA reads TGCGCCAGCAGCCAAAATCCCAGAGGGGGGGAGCTGTTTTTT. Translated: CASSQNPRGGELFF.

The V gene is TRBV29-1, the J gene TRBJ1-5, with 8 positions matching TRBD1. CDR1 and CDR2 (germline): SQVTM, ANQGSEA. J was trimmed by 7 bases and V by 4 bases; bases with no gene match: 9. The CDR3 contains 14 residues. CDR3 coding DNA: TGCAGCGTTGGGCCAGGGGGCGAAGGGCAGCCCCAGCATTTT. This encodes CSVGPGGEGQPQHF.